This TCR beta chain was profiled in a study of cytomegalovirus exposure and HLA in healthy donors. Study-level information: An early release of data contained roughly 86 million unique TCRs, which came from HLA-typed donors.

Whole-study findings and limits: In an earlier analysis, about 87% or about 30%: the productive usage of most TCR beta V segments. Whilst most TCR sequences proved rare, a subset of public TCRs occurred across many donors.

Primers for the PCR totalled 60 Vbeta and 13 Jbeta. The method was immunoSEQ multiplex PCR; TCRdb's version includes in-frame clones alone and lacks a portion of them. The table lists some 130,000 clones, approximately 78% of them singletons. With regard to this clone: Its antigen remains unidentified.

Sample: PBMCs. The clonotype was recovered from a woman aged 50 to 60 in good health and CMV-seropositive.

The CDR3 DNA follows: TGCGCCAGCAGCCGTGGGACAGGGGGCAATCAGCCCCAGCATTTT. Protein: CASSRGTGGNQPQHF. This rearrangement joins TRBV4-1 to TRBJ1-5, with 10 bases that match TRBD1. There are 15 residues in the CDR3. Germline values: CDR1 MGHRA, CDR2 YSYEKL. Losses at the gene ends were 4 bases for V and 2 bases for J; bases not matched to a gene: 2.